This T cell receptor beta chain was observed in a study of OX40 agonist ivuxolimab in advanced cancers. Whole-study findings and limits: Clones of CD4+ and CD8+ blood T cells grew by week 6 at doses of 0.1 to 3.0 mg/kg.

Worth noting for this clone: Its matching antigen is unknown.

Germline loops: CDR1 MGHDK, CDR2 SYGVNS. This CDR3 comprises 15 residues. The V end was cut by 0 bases, the J end by 7 bases, with 15 bases between. Some clones are missing from TCRdb's copy, which holds only in-frame ones; the method was immunoSEQ multiplex PCR. In the table there are fewer than 40,000 clones, about 90% of which are singletons. The clonotype was recovered from an adult with an advanced solid tumor such as melanoma, head and neck, liver or kidney cancer. V gene TRBV25-1 combines with J gene TRBJ1-2; a weak D match, TRBD1 (6 bases). The sequenced sample was CD4+ or CD8+ T cells sorted from blood, obtained in a trial of the OX40 agonist ivuxolimab. CDR3 amino acids: CASSEYGRGAGGYTF. DNA of the CDR3: TGTGCCAGCAGTGAATACGGGCGGGGGGCAGGTGGCTACACCTTC.